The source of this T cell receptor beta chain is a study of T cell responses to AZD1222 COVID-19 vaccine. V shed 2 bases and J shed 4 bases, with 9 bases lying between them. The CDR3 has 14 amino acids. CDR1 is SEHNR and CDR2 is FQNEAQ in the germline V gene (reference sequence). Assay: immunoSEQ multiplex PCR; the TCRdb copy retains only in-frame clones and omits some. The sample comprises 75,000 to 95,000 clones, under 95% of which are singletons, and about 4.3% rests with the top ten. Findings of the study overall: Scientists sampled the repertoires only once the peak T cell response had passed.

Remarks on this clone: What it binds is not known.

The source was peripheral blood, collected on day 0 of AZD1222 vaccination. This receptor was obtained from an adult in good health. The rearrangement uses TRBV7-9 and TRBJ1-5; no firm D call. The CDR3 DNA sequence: TGTGCCAGCAGCTTACAAGCGGGAAATCAGCCCCAGCATTTT. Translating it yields CASSLQAGNQPQHF.